Shown below are 18 T cell receptor beta chains from a single sample sequenced in a study of response to subunit inactivated influenza vaccine. TCRdb called the RT-PCR reads again in MiXCR, with one record for every CDR3 protein. The sample has 600,000 to 700,000 distinct CDR3 sequences, about 15% seen once. The sequenced sample was PBMCs from blood, obtained roughly 15 days before vaccination. The receptors shown here come from a man in his fifties who received an inactivated influenza vaccine.

This clonotype was seen more than once but under ten times. The DNA of the CDR3 is TGTGCCAGCAGCCTTGGGACAGGGGTGGCCAAAAACATTCAGTACTTC. Its protein is CASSLGTGVAKNIQYF. The chain uses TRBV6-1 and TRBJ2-4; 10 bases are a match to TRBD1. With 6 bases clipped from V and 1 base from J, the junction kept 6 bases outside the gene matches. The germline V gene encodes CDR1 MNHNS and CDR2 SASEGT. The CDR3 is 16 amino acids.

The V call is TRBV24-1, the J call TRBJ2-5; a weak D match, TRBD1 (5 bases). Germline CDR1 KGHDR, CDR2 SFDVKD. The CDR3 length is 13 residues. Trimming removed 6 bases at V and 7 bases at J, with 14 bases between. CDR3 nucleotides: TGTGCCACCAGTTCTACAGGAATCGGGACCCAGTACTTC. It translates to CATSSTGIGTQYF.

This clonotype appeared a few times. The CDR3 protein is CASSQDYVQRGGEFF. CDR3 bases: TGTGCCAGCAGCCAAGATTATGTACAGCGGGGGGGAGAGTTCTTC. This chain uses TRBV3-1 with TRBJ2-1; 10 nucleotides agree with TRBD2. This CDR3 spans 15 amino acids. Looked up from germline, CDR1 is LGHDT and CDR2 is YNNKEL (reference sequence). V lost 0 bases to trimming and J lost 14 bases; unmatched junction nucleotides: 10.

The sample holds a few counts of this clonotype. The V gene is TRBV6-1, the J gene TRBJ2-1; TRBD2 aligns across 9 bases. J was trimmed by 2 bases and V by 2 bases; bases with no gene match: 4. CDR3 size: 16 residues. Germline lookup yields CDR1 MNHNS and CDR2 SASEGT. The CDR3 sequence: CASSESQRGAYNEQFF. CDR3 coding DNA: TGTGCCAGCAGTGAAAGTCAGCGGGGGGCCTACAATGAGCAGTTCTTC.

V is TRBV30 and J is TRBJ2-3, with TRBD1 identical over 8 bases. The germline CDR1 and CDR2 sequences are GTSNPN and SVGIG (reference sequence). V was clipped by 7 bases and J by 10 bases; unmatched bases: 13. This CDR3 contains 13 residues. This chain's CDR3 is CASRPGGIQPQYF. The CDR3 coding sequence is TGTGCCTCGAGGCCAGGGGGCATTCAACCGCAGTATTTT. The variable domain in full, with the rest retrieved from reference TRBV30 and TRBJ2-3, is SQTIHQWPATLVQPVGSPLSLECTVEGTSNPNLYWYRQAAGRGLQLLFYSVGIGQISSEVPQNLSASRPQDRQFILSSKKLLLSDSGFYLCASRPGGIQPQYFGPGTRLTVL.

The chain couples TRBV4-3 to TRBJ2-7; TRBD1 agrees at 12 bases. CDR3 length equals 14 residues. V was pared by 4 bases and J by 6 bases, with 4 bases of the junction left unmatched. Germline CDR1 is LGHNA and CDR2 is YSLEER. CDR3 DNA: TGCGCCAGCAGCCCCCGGGACAGGGGGCGCGAGCAGTACTTC. It codes for CASSPRDRGREQYF.

This clonotype has only a few counts. V is TRBV5-1 and J is TRBJ1-1, with D unclear. The ends were cut back, 2 bases at V and 3 bases at J, with 14 bases in the middle. The CDR3 totals 15 residues. CDR1 is SGHRS, CDR2 YFSETQ, per germline. The CDR3 region is CASSFRSGSDTEAFF. The CDR3 DNA reads as TGCGCCAGCAGCTTTCGATCGGGTTCGGACACTGAAGCTTTCTTT.

In this sample, this clonotype turned up many times. The V gene is TRBV29-1, the J gene TRBJ2-3, with a tentative D call TRBD1 (5 bases). The CDR3 length is 14 residues. V dropped 4 bases and J dropped 3 bases, with 14 bases sitting between them. Germline CDR1 and CDR2: SQVTM and ANQGSEA. DNA of the CDR3: TGCAGCGTTGTCGGCAGGGTCGTAACAGATACGCAGTATTTT. Its protein is CSVVGRVVTDTQYF.

V is TRBV2 and J is TRBJ2-1, with TRBD2 matching over 11 bases. The V segment lost 3 bases and the J segment 9 bases; nucleotides outside the gene matches: 16. The CDR3 length is 18 residues. Germline lookup yields CDR1 SNHLY and CDR2 FYNNEI. CDR3 coding DNA: TGTGCCAGCAGTGACACAATACCGGGACTAGCGGAGGTCAGTGAGCAGTTCTTC. It encodes CASSDTIPGLAEVSEQFF.

The chain links TRBV4-3 to TRBJ1-2; D not certain. Trimming took 1 base from V and 4 from J, leaving 10 bases between them. From germline, CDR1 is LGHNA and CDR2 YSLEER. The CDR3 is 14 residues long. CDR3 protein: CASSQVLVGYGYTF. The CDR3 DNA sequence: TGCGCCAGCAGCCAAGTCTTAGTAGGCTATGGCTACACCTTC.

This clonotype was seen only a few times. The chain combines TRBV9 with TRBJ2-1; D gene uncertain. Trimming cost V 3 bases and J 2 bases, with 12 bases left between them. Germline values: CDR1 SGDLS, CDR2 YYNGEE. The CDR3 contains 15 residues. CDR3 sequence (DNA): TGTGCCAGCAGCGAGGACCTTGACGCCTACAATGAGCAGTTCTTC. Translated: CASSEDLDAYNEQFF.

Only a few counts were recorded for this clonotype. V is TRBV6-1 and J is TRBJ2-3; 14 nucleotides align to TRBD2. After removal of 6 bases from V and 8 bases from J, the junction contained 4 bases not matched to a gene. There are 14 residues in the CDR3. CDR1 and CDR2 from the germline V gene are MNHNS and SASEGT. CDR3 in DNA: TGTGCCAGCAGCCAGGGACTAGCGGGGGCTACGCAGTATTTT. Translating it yields CASSQGLAGATQYF.

The chain is built from TRBV29-1 and TRBJ2-3, with 10 bases that match TRBD1. CDR1 and CDR2 (germline): SQVTM, ANQGSEA. Trimming took 0 bases from V and 4 from J; bases not matched to a gene: 13. The CDR3 is 18 amino acids. The CDR3 here is CSVEELQTGGGLSDTQYF. The CDR3 nucleotides are TGCAGCGTTGAAGAACTACAGACAGGGGGCGGCCTCTCAGATACGCAGTATTTT.

This clonotype was picked up many times. The chain links TRBV11-3 to TRBJ2-1, with 12 bases lining up with TRBD1. Germline V gives CDR1 SGHNT, CDR2 YENEEA. The CDR3 contains 16 residues. The V and J ends lost 5 bases and 6 bases, in that order; junction bases with no gene match: 8. In nucleotides, the CDR3 is TGTGCCAGCAGCAGCAGATCGGGACAGGGGGCCAATGAGCAGTTCTTC. It codes for CASSSRSGQGANEQFF.

The J gene is TRBJ1-5, the V gene TRBV4-3, with D possibly being TRBD1 (5 bases). The CDR3 extends over 15 amino acids. In germline, CDR1 is LGHNA, CDR2 YSLEER. Trimming shortened V by 0 bases and J by 2 bases, and 8 bases separated the two germline ends. CDR3 DNA sequence: TGCGCCAGCAGCCAAGATTGGGGGGGCAATCAGCCCCAGCATTTT. Translation: CASSQDWGGNQPQHF.

This clonotype has just a few counts. In DNA, the CDR3 is TGTGCCAGCAGTTTAGGGGGGCAAACCGGGGAGCTGTTTTTT. Residues: CASSLGGQTGELFF. The V gene is TRBV28, the J gene TRBJ2-2; D may match TRBD1 or TRBD2 (6 bases each). CDR3 length: 14 residues. V dropped 2 bases and J dropped 5 bases, with 9 bases sitting between them. CDR1 and CDR2 from the germline V gene are MDHEN and SYDVKM.

The chain links TRBV4-3 to TRBJ1-2; 8 bases align to TRBD1. The CDR3 contains 15 residues. V was pared by 2 bases and J by 3 bases, with 5 bases of the junction left unmatched. Germline CDR1 is LGHNA and CDR2 is YSLEER. CDR3 sequence reads: CASSQTGGYDYGYTF. CDR3 in DNA: TGCGCCAGCAGCCAAACAGGGGGTTACGACTATGGCTACACCTTC.

V is TRBV27 and J is TRBJ2-7; D call uncertain. The CDR3 runs to 15 residues. Trimming took off 6 bases at V and 2 bases at J, with 17 bases between the two ends. Germline V CDR1 and CDR2: MNHEY, SMNVEV (reference sequence). The CDR3 loop is CASSQHPNPPYEQYF. CDR3 sequence (DNA): TGTGCCAGCAGCCAACACCCCAATCCACCCTACGAGCAGTACTTC.